This T cell receptor (beta chain) was captured by sequencing in a study of cytomegalovirus exposure and HLA in healthy donors. Across the whole study: Among 398 genotyped donors, roughly 81% fell in the Caucasian-associated ancestry cluster.

Study-wide findings and caveats: Likely technical artifact: a cluster of highly shared sequence variants. In a later analysis, productive TCRs from donors in an Asian-associated ancestry cluster reportedly carried fewer N-insertions than the cohort mean. Evidence from a later analysis indicated that most CMV-associated TCR beta chains looked HLA-restricted.

The PCR had 60 Vbeta and 13 Jbeta primers. The assay was immunoSEQ multiplex PCR, and TCRdb's table has in-frame clones only and misses some. The sample yields approximately 150,000 clones, around 80% seen once. About this clone itself: Its target is unknown.

V lost 3 bases and J lost 1; bases outside the gene matches: 4. In germline, CDR1 is SGHDT, CDR2 YYEEEE. The CDR3 sequence is 16 residues long. The sample comprised PBMCs. The chain is built from TRBV5-6 and TRBJ1-4; TRBD1 matches 9 bases. The sequence was obtained from a man in his forties or fifties in good health and CMV-seronegative. This chain's CDR3 is CASSWGQGVTNEKLFF. The CDR3 DNA is TGTGCCAGCAGCTGGGGACAGGGAGTAACTAATGAAAAACTGTTTTTT.